These 6 T cell receptor beta chains were sequenced from one sample in a study of regulatory T cells in long-lasting Graves disease. This sample's time point: newly diagnosed GD, antithyroid drugs for less than 3 months. The TCR library was made from RNA that had been extracted from PBMCs in TRIzol. Arm-PCR of CDR3 regions and iRepertoire HTBI primers were used to build TCR beta libraries. TCRdb reanalysed the multiplex PCR reads using MiXCR and keeps one entry per CDR3 protein. Among approximately 470,000 distinct CDR3 sequences listed, about 16% were seen once. These sequences were also reported in another study, on T cells in Graves' hyperthyroidism and ophthalmopathy.

The sequencing here drew on peripheral blood mononuclear cells (PBMCs), taken at new diagnosis, from a patient treated with antithyroid drugs. Source of these receptors: a man between 40 and 49 years old with Graves disease.

This clonotype was seen ten or more times. The chain has TRBV7-2 and TRBJ2-3, with a possible D match to TRBD1 (5 bases). This CDR3 is built from 13 residues. V was pared by 8 bases and J by 3 bases, with 12 bases between. CDR1 and CDR2 from the germline V gene are SGHTA and FQGNSA. In DNA form, the CDR3 reads TGTGCCAGCGGGCAGGGCCGAACAGATACGCAGTATTTT. Encoded protein: CASGQGRTDTQYF.

Ten or more counts support this clonotype. The chain is built from TRBV7-9 and TRBJ2-3; TRBD1 is a possible D gene (5 bases). V lost 5 bases and J 2 bases, leaving 11 bases between the germline ends. The germline gives CDR1 SEHNR, CDR2 FQNEAQ (reference sequence). The CDR3 is 14 residues long. CDR3 in amino acids: CASSPRASTDTQYF. Here the CDR3 DNA reads TGTGCCAGCAGCCCCAGGGCTTCCACAGATACGCAGTATTTT.

The sample holds many counts of this clonotype. The chain carries TRBV6-1 and TRBJ2-2; D possibly corresponds to TRBD2 (5 bases). V was pared by 2 bases and J by 0 bases, with 10 bases between. The CDR3 totals 16 residues. In germline, CDR1 is MNHNS, CDR2 SASEGT. The CDR3: CASSEYGLSNTGELFF. Written as DNA, the CDR3 is TGTGCCAGCAGTGAATACGGACTTTCGAACACCGGGGAGCTGTTTTTT.

This clonotype showed up many times. The chain links TRBV7-3 to TRBJ2-5; 7 bases map to TRBD1. V lost 5 bases to trimming and J lost 4 bases; unmatched junction nucleotides: 4. The CDR3 runs 13 residues. The germline CDR1 and CDR2 sequences are SGHTA and FQGTGA. CDR3 sequence reads: CASSARGRETQYF. Here the CDR3 DNA reads TGTGCCAGCAGCGCAAGGGGGCGAGAGACCCAGTACTTC.

This clonotype was counted ten times or more. V is TRBV20-1 and J is TRBJ2-5; TRBD1 might be the D (6 bases). The CDR3 sequence is 13 residues long. V was cut by 0 bases and J by 4 bases, with 9 bases left in between. Germline CDR1 is DFQATT and CDR2 is SNEGSKA (reference sequence). CDR3 loop: CSAREGARETQYF. CDR3 bases: TGCAGTGCTAGAGAGGGGGCTCGAGAGACCCAGTACTTC.

Concerning this clonotype: Given a much more abundant clone one base away, this may be a read error. In DNA, the CDR3 is TGTGCCAGCTCACTAGGTGACAGGGTGCGGATCTTC. It translates to CASSLGDRVRIF. The chain joins TRBV18 to TRBJ2-1; TRBD1 aligns across 7 bases. The CDR3 runs 12 residues. CDR1 is KGHSH and CDR2 is LQKENI in the germline V gene. Full variable domain (remainder filled in from reference TRBV18 and TRBJ2-1): NAGVMQNPRHLVRRRGQEARLRCSPMKGHSHVYWYRQLPEEGLKFMVYLQKENIIDESGMPKERFSAEFPKEGPSILRIQQVVRGDSAAYFCASSLGDRVRIFGPGTRLTVL.